The 31 T cell receptor beta chains presented below share a single source sample, sequenced in a study of cytomegalovirus exposure and HLA in healthy donors. Method: immunoSEQ multiplex PCR; TCRdb's copy keeps in-frame clones and lacks some. Here the sample spans 150,000 to 200,000 clones, 85% being singletons. The sample comprised PBMCs. The receptors originated from a man between 18 and 29 years old in good health and CMV-seropositive.

The chain combines TRBV27 with TRBJ1-1, with D unclear. Germline V gene data show CDR1 as MNHEY and CDR2 as SMNVEV (reference sequence). This CDR3 contains 14 residues. Trimming took off 2 bases at V and 1 base at J, with 8 bases between the two ends. The DNA for the CDR3 is TGTGCCAGCAGTTTAGGAGGGAGGAACACTGAAGCTTTCTTT. The encoded protein is CASSLGGRNTEAFF.

This chain links TRBV11-2 with TRBJ1-1; D uncertain. The CDR3 has 12 residues. Per germline, CDR1 SGHAT and CDR2 FQNNGV. The V gene lost 5 bases and the J gene lost 1 base, with 5 bases spanning the gap. The DNA for the CDR3 is TGTGCCAGCAGCGGGCCGAACACTGAAGCTTTCTTT. Protein: CASSGPNTEAFF.

The chain is built from TRBV30 and TRBJ2-3; 12 nucleotides agree with TRBD2. Trimming removed 2 bases from V and 6 bases from J; junction bases left unmatched: 30. This CDR3 is built from 23 residues. Germline V gene sequence: CDR1 GTSNPN, CDR2 SVGIG (reference sequence). CDR3 nucleotide sequence: TGTGCCTGGAGTCCCCCAGACTGGGGTCGCCTTTCTAGCGGGAGGGCTATCAGCGATACGCAGTATTTT. Encoded protein: CAWSPPDWGRLSSGRAISDTQYF.

The rearrangement joins TRBV7-8 to TRBJ2-1; D is unclear. Trimming removed 1 base from V and 7 bases from J, with 5 bases in between. Germline loops: CDR1 SGHVS, CDR2 FQNEAQ. This CDR3 is 12 amino acids long. Here the CDR3 reads CASSLGSNEQFF. The CDR3 DNA reads as TGTGCCAGCAGCTTAGGGAGTAATGAGCAGTTCTTC.

This clone has only a few counts. The CDR3 loop is CASTSKGDRGYGYTF. CDR3 coding DNA: TGTGCCAGCACCAGTAAAGGGGACAGGGGCTATGGCTACACCTTC. V and J are TRBV2 and TRBJ1-2; 10 positions match TRBD1. This CDR3 comprises 15 residues. V dropped 7 bases and J dropped 4; count of bases not matched to a gene: 9. The V gene's germline CDR1 is SNHLY and CDR2 FYNNEI. The complete variable domain, with remaining parts taken from reference TRBV2 and TRBJ1-2, reads EPEVTQTPSHQVTQMGQEVILRCVPISNHLYFYWYRQILGQKVEFLVSFYNNEISEKSEIFDDQFSVERPDGSNFTLKIRSTKLEDSAMYFCASTSKGDRGYGYTFGSGTRLTVV.

The chain carries TRBV5-1 and TRBJ2-1, with 8 nucleotides matching TRBD1. V lost 5 bases and J lost 3; bases outside the gene matches: 7. Germline CDR1 and CDR2: SGHRS and YFSETQ. This CDR3 has 15 amino acids. The CDR3 DNA is TGCGCCAGCAGGGCGGACAGGGCGCACTACAATGAGCAGTTCTTC. Translating it yields CASRADRAHYNEQFF.

This clone was observed a handful of times. The chain employs TRBV6-4 and TRBJ2-1; TRBD2 matches at 7 bases. Germline trimming cut 1 base from V and 10 bases from J; bases unmatched to any gene: 4. Germline CDR1 is MRHNA and CDR2 is SNTAGT. This CDR3 is 13 amino acids long. The CDR3 nucleotides are TGTGCCAGCAGTGACTTCGGGGGGTACGAGCAGTTCTTC. Residues: CASSDFGGYEQFF.

This clone was recorded once. The rearrangement uses TRBV14 and TRBJ2-1; TRBD1 matches at 9 bases. The CDR3 is 14 residues long. With V trimmed by 7 bases and J by 5 bases, 6 bases remained unmatched. Per the germline V gene, CDR1 is SGHDN and CDR2 is FVKESK. CDR3: CASTGTGSNNEQFF. The CDR3 nucleotides read TGTGCCAGCACCGGGACAGGGAGCAACAATGAGCAGTTCTTC.

This clone was detected only once. This chain connects TRBV29-1 to TRBJ2-1; 9 bases fit TRBD1. The CDR3 runs 16 residues. Trimming cost V 4 bases and J 2 bases; bases outside gene matches: 9. Germline CDR1 is SQVTM and CDR2 is ANQGSEA. CDR3 region: CSVATITGGAYNEQFF. Written as DNA, the CDR3 is TGCAGCGTTGCGACCATCACAGGGGGCGCCTACAATGAGCAGTTCTTC.

The rearrangement uses TRBV2 and TRBJ1-1; unclear D gene. Trimming stripped 4 bases from V and 4 bases from J, with 10 bases between. The CDR3 extends over 13 amino acids. Germline CDR1 reads SNHLY; CDR2 reads FYNNEI. The CDR3 protein is CASSAGLGTEAFF. DNA for the CDR3: TGTGCCAGCAGTGCCGGGTTAGGCACTGAAGCTTTCTTT.

The chain has TRBV11-2 and TRBJ2-3; D possibly corresponds to TRBD1 (6 bases). Germline CDR1 is SGHAT and CDR2 is FQNNGV. There are 14 residues in the CDR3. Trimming took off 5 bases at V and 3 bases at J, with 12 bases between the two ends. CDR3 residues: CASSNNQGTDTQYF. For the CDR3, the DNA is TGTGCCAGCAGCAATAATCAGGGGACAGATACGCAGTATTTT.

The chain combines TRBV27 with TRBJ2-1; tentative D call: TRBD2 (6 bases). CDR3 length: 16 residues. Germline-derived CDR1 and CDR2 are MNHEY and SMNVEV (reference sequence). V gave up 7 bases and J gave up 4 bases, with 20 bases separating them. The CDR3 region is CASTPSAGTLYNEQFF. The CDR3 nucleotides read TGTGCCAGCACTCCCTCCGCCGGGACTTTATACAATGAGCAGTTCTTC.

The V gene is TRBV7-8, the J gene TRBJ2-1, with 9 positions matching TRBD1. Germline V gene lookup returns CDR1 SGHVS and CDR2 FQNEAQ. The CDR3 has 18 amino acids. The V segment lost 5 bases and the J segment 5 bases; nucleotides outside the gene matches: 16. The CDR3 spells CASSPYRAGTGLHNEQFF. CDR3 DNA sequence: TGTGCCAGCAGCCCATATAGGGCCGGGACAGGGCTCCACAATGAGCAGTTCTTC.

Notes on this clone: Other DNA sequences in the same sample also yield this CDR3. The rearrangement links TRBV9 to TRBJ1-1; D possibly corresponds to TRBD1 (5 bases). Looked up from germline, CDR1 is SGDLS and CDR2 is YYNGEE. V shed 1 base and J shed 2 bases, with 6 bases lying between them. This CDR3 has 13 amino acids. CDR3 DNA: TGTGCCAGCAGCGTACAGGGCAACACTGAAGCTTTCTTT. It codes for CASSVQGNTEAFF.

CDR3 DNA sequence: TGTGCCAGCATCCTCTTAAGAGCGGGGGCCTACAATGAGCAGTTCTTC. This sequence encodes CASILLRAGAYNEQFF. The genes are TRBV27 and TRBJ2-1; 8 nucleotides match TRBD2. J lost 2 bases, V lost 7 bases, and 10 bases had no gene match. The germline V gene encodes CDR1 MNHEY and CDR2 SMNVEV (reference sequence). This CDR3 has 16 residues.

The chain combines TRBV5-1 with TRBJ2-4; 9 bases match TRBD1. CDR1 is SGHRS, CDR2 YFSETQ, per germline. The CDR3 has 15 residues. V trimming: 3 bases; J trimming: 6 bases; junction bases outside the gene matches: 7. The CDR3, as DNA: TGCGCCAGCAGCTCGGACAGGGGTGGGAGAAACATTCAGTACTTC. This encodes CASSSDRGGRNIQYF.

The CDR3: CASFVGGGDRGAYGYTF. The CDR3 DNA follows: TGTGCCAGCTTCGTGGGAGGGGGGGACAGGGGTGCGTATGGCTACACCTTC. This rearrangement joins TRBV28 to TRBJ1-2, with 10 bases aligning to TRBD1. This CDR3 has 17 residues. After removal of 8 bases from V and 5 bases from J, the junction contained 17 bases not matched to a gene. The germline V gene encodes CDR1 MDHEN and CDR2 SYDVKM.

The chain is built from TRBV30 and TRBJ2-1; D is possibly TRBD1 (5 bases). The CDR3 is made up of 12 amino acids. The V and J ends lost 5 bases and 6 bases respectively, with 11 bases between them. Per the germline V gene, CDR1 is GTSNPN and CDR2 is SVGIG (reference sequence). CDR3 in DNA: TGTGCCTGGGAGAACCAGGGCAATGAGCAGTTCTTC. Encoded protein: CAWENQGNEQFF.

V and J are TRBV11-1 and TRBJ2-7; 7 nucleotides agree with TRBD1. The CDR3 spans 14 residues. V gave up 4 bases and J gave up 5 bases; unmatched junction bases: 8. Germline values: CDR1 SGHAT, CDR2 FQDESV (reference sequence). CDR3 DNA: TGTGCCAGCAGCTGGCGACAGGGAGCTAACGAGCAGTACTTC. This codes for CASSWRQGANEQYF. The full variable domain, in which reference TRBV11-1 and TRBJ2-7 provide the parts outside the CDR3, is EAEVAQSPRYKITEKSQAVAFWCDPISGHATLYWYRQILGQGPELLVQFQDESVVDDSQLPKDRFSAERLKGVDSTLKIQPAELGDSAMYLCASSWRQGANEQYFGPGTRLTVT.

This rearrangement joins TRBV5-1 to TRBJ2-2; TRBD1 is a possible D gene (5 bases). Trimming removed 4 bases from V and 6 bases from J, with 10 bases in between. The CDR3 length is 13 residues. The germline gives CDR1 SGHRS, CDR2 YFSETQ. The CDR3 sequence: CASSLDSAGELFF. CDR3 in DNA: TGCGCCAGCAGCCTAGACAGCGCCGGGGAGCTGTTTTTT.

The chain links TRBV6-6 to TRBJ2-7; 10 positions agree with TRBD1. This CDR3 has 15 amino acids. CDR1 and CDR2 (germline): MNHNY, SVGAGI (reference sequence). V shed 0 bases and J 4 bases; nucleotides not matched to a gene: 3. In DNA, the CDR3 is TGTGCCAGCAGTTACTCCGACAGGGGGCTTTACGAGCAGTACTTC. Translation gives CASSYSDRGLYEQYF.

This chain joins TRBV6-5 and TRBJ1-2, with D uncertain. The CDR3 sequence is 12 residues long. The V gene's germline CDR1 is MNHEY and CDR2 SVGAGI. V lost 6 bases and J 7 bases, leaving 12 bases between the germline ends. CDR3 loop: CASSPFRGGYTF. CDR3 in DNA: TGTGCCAGCAGCCCATTCCGGGGTGGCTACACCTTC.

This clone was found a few times. This chain uses TRBV25-1 with TRBJ1-5; no definite D call. The germline V gene encodes CDR1 MGHDK and CDR2 SYGVNS. This CDR3 region has 13 residues. Trimming cost V 5 bases and J 10 bases, with 15 bases left between them. The CDR3 reads CASSPGGGLPQHF. Here the CDR3 DNA reads TGTGCCAGCAGTCCAGGTGGAGGGTTACCCCAGCATTTT.

V and J are TRBV4-1 and TRBJ1-2; no clear D. The germline V gene has CDR1 MGHRA and CDR2 YSYEKL. V lost 0 bases to trimming and J lost 4 bases, with 6 bases between them. The CDR3 runs to 13 residues. CDR3 coding DNA: TGCGCCAGCAGCCAAGATCCGTTCTATGGCTACACCTTC. Translating it yields CASSQDPFYGYTF.

CDR3 nucleotide sequence: TGTGCCAGCAGCTTAAACAGGGGCATGAGCACTGAAGCTTTCTTT. Protein sequence: CASSLNRGMSTEAFF. The rearrangement joins TRBV11-2 to TRBJ1-1; 7 bases fit TRBD1. V was clipped by 2 bases and J by 4 bases; unmatched bases: 7. The CDR3 spans 15 residues. From germline, CDR1 is SGHAT and CDR2 FQNNGV.

The chain is built from TRBV7-3 and TRBJ2-5, with D maybe TRBD1 (5 bases). Germline V lookup: CDR1 SGHTA, CDR2 FQGTGA. CDR3 length: 13 residues. V gave up 6 bases and J gave up 0 bases, with 8 bases separating them. CDR3: CASSQGNQETQYF. The DNA for the CDR3 is TGTGCCAGCAGTCAGGGAAACCAAGAGACCCAGTACTTC.

The V gene is TRBV11-2, the J gene TRBJ2-5, with TRBD1 matching over 8 bases. The trim removed 3 bases at V and 6 bases at J, leaving 6 bases unmatched. Germline CDR1 reads SGHAT; CDR2 reads FQNNGV. CDR3 length: 14 amino acids. The CDR3 region is CASSFPGGGKTQYF. CDR3 nucleotide sequence: TGTGCCAGCAGCTTCCCAGGGGGCGGTAAGACCCAGTACTTC.

J is TRBJ2-1 and V is TRBV2; 9 bases align to TRBD2. Losses at the gene ends were 3 bases for V and 0 bases for J; bases not matched to a gene: 9. The CDR3 totals 18 residues. CDR1 and CDR2 from the germline V gene are SNHLY and FYNNEI. CDR3: CASSDDFSGGSSYNEQFF. CDR3 sequence (DNA): TGTGCCAGCAGTGATGATTTTAGCGGGGGAAGCTCCTACAATGAGCAGTTCTTC. Based on the CDR3 plus reference TRBV2 and TRBJ2-1, the full variable domain is EPEVTQTPSHQVTQMGQEVILRCVPISNHLYFYWYRQILGQKVEFLVSFYNNEISEKSEIFDDQFSVERPDGSNFTLKIRSTKLEDSAMYFCASSDDFSGGSSYNEQFFGPGTRLTVL.

The J gene is TRBJ2-7, the V gene TRBV7-2, with 7 bases that match TRBD1. The V gene's germline CDR1 is SGHTA and CDR2 FQGNSA. V lost 5 bases and J lost 4; bases outside the gene matches: 8. The CDR3 extends over 14 amino acids. CDR3 residues: CASSRGDSRYEQYF. The CDR3 nucleotides are TGTGCCAGCAGCCGAGGGGACAGCAGATACGAGCAGTACTTC.

V usage is TRBV4-1 and J usage is TRBJ2-3; 7 bases map to TRBD2. Germline loops: CDR1 MGHRA, CDR2 YSYEKL. CDR3 size: 17 residues. V lost 1 base, J lost 0 bases, and 7 bases stayed unmatched. The CDR3 protein is CASSQVERGPSTDTQYF. CDR3 nucleotides: TGCGCCAGCAGCCAAGTAGAGCGGGGCCCGAGCACAGATACGCAGTATTTT.

This clone occurred once. This rearrangement joins TRBV28 to TRBJ1-6, with 11 bases matching TRBD1. The CDR3 runs 15 residues. Germline V gene lookup returns CDR1 MDHEN and CDR2 SYDVKM. Losses at the gene ends were 4 bases for V and 10 bases for J; bases not matched to a gene: 6. The DNA of the CDR3 is TGTGCCAGCAGTTCGGGACAGGGGGTAGGCTCACCCCTCCACTTT. Residues: CASSSGQGVGSPLHF.